The 28 T cell receptor beta chains listed next were all sequenced from one sample in a study of shared clonotypes between healthy human individuals. Method: immunoSEQ multiplex PCR; TCRdb's copy keeps in-frame clones and lacks some. Of 2.3 million or so clones listed, 85% to 95% are singletons. Sequences were obtained from naive CD4+ T cells from PBMCs. Subset specified: CD45RA+ positively selected. The receptors were sampled from a young man in good health. Some clones in this sample may be carry-over from other donors' samples.

The chain links TRBV9 to TRBJ2-7; D call uncertain. The CDR3 is 12 amino acids. Germline-derived CDR1 and CDR2 are SGDLS and YYNGEE. The V end lost 4 bases, the J end lost 6 bases, and 11 bases lay between the germline ends. CDR3 residues: CASSSSGSEQYF. For the CDR3, the DNA is TGTGCCAGCAGCTCATCCGGCAGCGAGCAGTACTTC.

The CDR3 sequence is CASSLPSGRGNEQFF. In DNA form, the CDR3 reads TGCGCCAGCAGCTTGCCCAGCGGGAGAGGGAATGAGCAGTTCTTC. The chain links TRBV5-1 to TRBJ2-1; 8 bases map to TRBD2. The J segment lost 7 bases and the V segment lost 1 base, leaving 7 bases of the junction unmatched. This CDR3 has 15 residues. In germline, CDR1 is SGHRS, CDR2 YFSETQ.

A remark on this clone: The same CDR3 arises from other DNA sequences in this sample as well. This chain joins TRBV5-1 and TRBJ2-1; a possible D gene is TRBD2 (6 bases). V was trimmed by 2 bases and J by 2 bases, leaving 8 bases between them. CDR1 and CDR2 from the germline V gene are SGHRS and YFSETQ. The CDR3 is made up of 14 amino acids. The CDR3, as DNA: TGCGCCAGCAGCTTTAGCGGTACCTACAATGAGCAGTTCTTC. Translation gives CASSFSGTYNEQFF.

The V gene is TRBV2, the J gene TRBJ1-4, with TRBD1 identical over 7 bases. Germline values: CDR1 SNHLY, CDR2 FYNNEI. Unmatched junction bases numbered 10, after V lost 7 bases and J lost 8 bases. The CDR3 has 14 residues. CDR3: CASIWDRMAEKLFF. The CDR3 DNA follows: TGTGCCAGCATATGGGACAGAATGGCCGAAAAACTGTTTTTT. The full variable domain, completed using reference TRBV2 and TRBJ1-4, is EPEVTQTPSHQVTQMGQEVILRCVPISNHLYFYWYRQILGQKVEFLVSFYNNEISEKSEIFDDQFSVERPDGSNFTLKIRSTKLEDSAMYFCASIWDRMAEKLFFGSGTQLSVL.

CDR3 loop: CASSTASQGPHYEQYF. In DNA, the CDR3 is TGTGCCAGTAGTACCGCTTCACAGGGCCCGCACTACGAGCAGTACTTC. This chain links TRBV19 with TRBJ2-7; possible D gene TRBD1, 6 bases. Between the trimmed V and J ends, which lost 4 bases and 3 bases, there was a span of 19 bases. Germline V gene sequence: CDR1 LNHDA, CDR2 SQIVND (reference sequence). This CDR3 comprises 16 residues.

A single count supports this clone. This sequence joins TRBV5-1 and TRBJ1-1; tentatively, D is TRBD1 (6 bases). CDR3 length equals 16 residues. Trimming removed 4 bases from V and 5 bases from J, with 21 bases in between. Looked up from germline, CDR1 is SGHRS and CDR2 is YFSETQ. CDR3: CASSQPRGLTMTEAFF. CDR3 sequence (DNA): TGCGCCAGCAGCCAACCCAGGGGACTTACGATGACTGAAGCTTTCTTT.

The V call is TRBV29-1, the J call TRBJ1-2; possibly TRBD1 for D (5 bases). The V end was cut by 0 bases, the J end by 10 bases, with 12 bases between. CDR3 length: 12 amino acids. Germline V gene sequence: CDR1 SQVTM, CDR2 ANQGSEA. CDR3 amino acids: CSVEDPGGYYTF. DNA of the CDR3: TGCAGCGTTGAAGATCCCGGGGGGTACTACACCTTC.

DNA of the CDR3: TGTGCCAGCAGCCGATCAGGACTAGCGGGAGTAGGTGAGCAGTACTTC. Encoded protein: CASSRSGLAGVGEQYF. The V gene is TRBV7-6, the J gene TRBJ2-7; 13 nucleotides line up with TRBD2. V lost 5 bases to trimming and J lost 7 bases; unmatched junction nucleotides: 11. The CDR3 is 16 residues long. Germline V gene lookup returns CDR1 SGHVS and CDR2 FNYEAQ.

The chain employs TRBV25-1 and TRBJ2-1; 13 bases are a match to TRBD2. CDR1 and CDR2 (germline): MGHDK, SYGVNS. Trimming at V came to 9 bases and at J to 6 bases, leaving 5 bases not matched to a gene. This CDR3 region has 14 residues. The CDR3 loop is CASRLAGGLNEQFF. CDR3 DNA sequence: TGTGCCAGTCGACTAGCGGGAGGCCTCAATGAGCAGTTCTTC.

The rearrangement uses TRBV7-9 and TRBJ2-1; D gene uncertain. Deletions cut 8 bases from V and 5 bases from J, with 13 bases between. Germline CDR1 reads SEHNR; CDR2 reads FQNEAQ (reference sequence). The CDR3 covers 13 residues. The CDR3 coding sequence is TGTGCCAGCTCCCATCTCCGGCACAATGAGCAGTTCTTC. Amino acid sequence: CASSHLRHNEQFF.

The chain combines TRBV7-8 with TRBJ2-6; 7 nucleotides align to TRBD1. Germline-derived CDR1 and CDR2 are SGHVS and FQNEAQ. Unmatched junction bases numbered 10, after V lost 3 bases and J lost 11 bases. This CDR3 has 15 amino acids. In DNA, the CDR3 is TGTGCCAGCAGCTTGGGACAGAGCCTTAAGTACGTCCTGACTTTC. Encoded protein: CASSLGQSLKYVLTF.

V gene TRBV2 combines with J gene TRBJ2-7, with 8 nucleotides matching TRBD1. With 5 bases clipped from V and 5 bases from J, the junction kept 17 bases outside the gene matches. CDR1 SNHLY and CDR2 FYNNEI come from the germline V gene. The CDR3 spans 17 residues. The CDR3 sequence is CASSQFTTGTGHDEQYF. DNA for the CDR3: TGTGCCAGCAGTCAATTTACAACCGGGACAGGTCACGACGAGCAGTACTTC. Based on the CDR3 plus reference TRBV2 and TRBJ2-7, the full variable domain is EPEVTQTPSHQVTQMGQEVILRCVPISNHLYFYWYRQILGQKVEFLVSFYNNEISEKSEIFDDQFSVERPDGSNFTLKIRSTKLEDSAMYFCASSQFTTGTGHDEQYFGPGTRLTVT.

The chain links TRBV5-1 to TRBJ1-2, with 9 bases identical to TRBD1. The germline V gene has CDR1 SGHRS and CDR2 YFSETQ. V was clipped by 3 bases and J by 7 bases; unmatched bases: 10. The CDR3 length is 15 residues. CDR3 residues: CASSSNTGTGLGYTF. The CDR3 DNA is TGCGCCAGCAGCTCGAACACCGGGACAGGGCTTGGCTACACCTTC.

This clone has just one count. V is TRBV7-9 and J is TRBJ1-2; D not resolved. The germline V gene has CDR1 SEHNR and CDR2 FQNEAQ (reference sequence). V was shortened by 2 bases and J by 3 bases, with 10 bases between the two germline ends. This CDR3 contains 14 residues. The CDR3 sequence: CASSLLEGHYGYTF. The DNA for the CDR3 is TGTGCCAGCAGCTTATTGGAAGGGCACTATGGCTACACCTTC.

The CDR3 is CASRSRATNEKLFF. DNA of the CDR3: TGTGCCAGCAGGTCCCGGGCAACTAATGAAAAACTGTTTTTT. The V call is TRBV6-6, the J call TRBJ1-4; D remains ambiguous. Germline CDR1 and CDR2: MNHNY and SVGAGI (reference sequence). This CDR3 region has 14 residues. V dropped 6 bases and J dropped 0 bases, with 8 bases sitting between them.

The V and J genes are TRBV6-6 and TRBJ1-1; D not certain. The germline V gene encodes CDR1 MNHNY and CDR2 SVGAGI (reference sequence). This CDR3 has 14 residues. V shed 5 bases and J shed 0 bases, with 10 bases lying between them. The CDR3 sequence is CASSHSVMNTEAFF. The CDR3 DNA follows: TGTGCCAGCAGTCACAGCGTAATGAACACTGAAGCTTTCTTT.

The V and J genes are TRBV4-3 and TRBJ2-7; 9 nucleotides line up with TRBD1. Trimming took 4 bases from V and 6 from J; bases not matched to a gene: 10. Germline CDR1 LGHNA, CDR2 YSLEER. This CDR3 has 15 amino acids. CDR3 amino acids: CASSPGRDRASEQYF. CDR3 bases: TGCGCCAGCAGCCCAGGTCGGGACAGGGCCAGCGAGCAGTACTTC.

The DNA for the CDR3 is TGTGCCAGCAGGCTCAGCGGGGGGATCAACACTGAAGCTTTCTTT. It encodes CASRLSGGINTEAFF. J is TRBJ1-1 and V is TRBV2; maybe TRBD1 (5 bases). The V and J ends lost 6 bases and 2 bases respectively, with 16 bases between them. From germline, CDR1 is SNHLY and CDR2 FYNNEI. The CDR3 length is 15 residues. Variable domain in full (rest from reference TRBV2 and TRBJ1-1): EPEVTQTPSHQVTQMGQEVILRCVPISNHLYFYWYRQILGQKVEFLVSFYNNEISEKSEIFDDQFSVERPDGSNFTLKIRSTKLEDSAMYFCASRLSGGINTEAFFGQGTRLTVV.

In this sample, this clone turned up once. V gene TRBV7-9 combines with J gene TRBJ1-2; 9 nucleotides line up with TRBD1. Germline V gives CDR1 SEHNR, CDR2 FQNEAQ (reference sequence). The CDR3 is 16 residues long. The ends lost 2 bases at V and 5 bases at J; junction bases unmatched: 9. For the CDR3, the DNA is TGTGCCAGCAGCTTATATGGGGGGACAGGGAGGTATGGCTACACCTTC. Translating it yields CASSLYGGTGRYGYTF.

In nucleotides, the CDR3 is TGTGCCATCAGTGAGAGGCCTGCCGGGGCCAGATCCTTAGATGAAAAACTGTTTTTT. Protein: CAISERPAGARSLDEKLFF. V usage is TRBV10-3 and J usage is TRBJ1-4; a possible D gene is TRBD1 (5 bases). V gave up 2 bases and J gave up 6 bases, with 25 bases separating them. Germline-derived CDR1 and CDR2 are ENHRY and SYGVKD. The CDR3 consists of 19 residues.

This clone was counted a single time. The chain is built from TRBV18 and TRBJ1-2; TRBD1 is a possible D gene (6 bases). In germline, CDR1 is KGHSH, CDR2 LQKENI. The CDR3 runs 14 residues. V was shortened by 6 bases and J by 4 bases, with 15 bases between the two germline ends. DNA of the CDR3: TGTGCCAGCTCCCGGGACACGGATGGCTATGGCTACACCTTC. Amino acids: CASSRDTDGYGYTF.

V usage is TRBV9 and J usage is TRBJ2-3; TRBD2 matches at 8 bases. The ends lost 2 bases at V and 4 bases at J; junction bases unmatched: 6. Germline CDR1 SGDLS, CDR2 YYNGEE. This CDR3 is 15 amino acids long. The CDR3: CASSVGGRPPDTQYF. The CDR3 DNA is TGTGCCAGCAGCGTTGGCGGGAGGCCCCCAGATACGCAGTATTTT. The full variable domain, completed using reference TRBV9 and TRBJ2-3, is DSGVTQTPKHLITATGQRVTLRCSPRSGDLSVYWYQQSLDQGLQFLIQYYNGEERAKGNILERFSAQQFPDLHSELNLSSLELGDSALYFCASSVGGRPPDTQYFGPGTRLTVL.

Comments on this clone: The same CDR3 can be traced to other DNA sequences in this sample. The genes are TRBV28 and TRBJ2-3; maybe TRBD2 (6 bases). Deletions cut 2 bases from V and 2 bases from J, with 8 bases between. The CDR3 totals 14 residues. CDR1 and CDR2 from the germline V gene are MDHEN and SYDVKM. CDR3 DNA: TGTGCCAGCAGTTTAGGGGGACTCACAGATACGCAGTATTTT. Translating it yields CASSLGGLTDTQYF.

The V gene is TRBV6-1, the J gene TRBJ2-7; TRBD1 might be the D (6 bases). CDR1 MNHNS and CDR2 SASEGT come from the germline V gene. The CDR3 covers 16 residues. The V and J ends lost 3 bases and 7 bases respectively, with 22 bases between them. CDR3 loop: CASSEKTGTWDREQYF. CDR3 DNA: TGTGCCAGCAGTGAGAAAACCGGGACATGGGATCGGGAGCAGTACTTC.

The J gene is TRBJ2-1, the V gene TRBV7-3, with D maybe TRBD1 (5 bases). The V gene lost 5 bases and the J gene lost 6 bases, with 11 bases spanning the gap. This CDR3 comprises 13 residues. Per the germline V gene, CDR1 is SGHTA and CDR2 is FQGTGA. This CDR3 reads CASSARQGNEQFF. CDR3 sequence (DNA): TGTGCCAGCAGCGCCCGGCAGGGCAATGAGCAGTTCTTC. Full variable domain (missing parts from reference TRBV7-3 and TRBJ2-1): GAGVSQTPSNKVTEKGKYVELRCDPISGHTALYWYRQSLGQGPEFLIYFQGTGAADDSGLPNDRFFAVRPEGSVSTLKIQRTERGDSAVYLCASSARQGNEQFFGPGTRLTVL.

The J gene is TRBJ2-5, the V gene TRBV30; D may correspond to TRBD1 or TRBD2 (6 bases each). Trimming left V 3 bases short and J 5 bases short, with 19 bases between. The CDR3 spans 15 residues. Germline loops: CDR1 GTSNPN, CDR2 SVGIG (reference sequence). The CDR3 DNA follows: TGTGCCTGGAGCGCCGACATGCGGAGGGGGGAGACCCAGTACTTC. Protein product: CAWSADMRRGETQYF.

Points on this clone: The sample carries other DNA sequences with the same CDR3. The rearrangement uses TRBV6-1 and TRBJ1-2; 7 bases agree with TRBD1. CDR3 size: 14 residues. Germline CDR1 reads MNHNS; CDR2 reads SASEGT. V was pared by 6 bases and J by 4 bases, with 8 bases of the junction left unmatched. The CDR3: CASSARGGGYGYTF. The CDR3 coding sequence is TGTGCCAGCAGCGCCCGAGGGGGCGGCTATGGCTACACCTTC.

This rearrangement joins TRBV7-3 to TRBJ2-1; no reliable D call. Germline CDR1 reads SGHTA; CDR2 reads FQGTGA. Trimming shortened V by 3 bases and J by 6 bases, and 12 bases separated the two germline ends. The CDR3 contains 14 residues. Here the CDR3 reads CASSLKGNVNEQFF. The CDR3 DNA sequence: TGTGCCAGCAGCTTGAAAGGGAATGTCAATGAGCAGTTCTTC.